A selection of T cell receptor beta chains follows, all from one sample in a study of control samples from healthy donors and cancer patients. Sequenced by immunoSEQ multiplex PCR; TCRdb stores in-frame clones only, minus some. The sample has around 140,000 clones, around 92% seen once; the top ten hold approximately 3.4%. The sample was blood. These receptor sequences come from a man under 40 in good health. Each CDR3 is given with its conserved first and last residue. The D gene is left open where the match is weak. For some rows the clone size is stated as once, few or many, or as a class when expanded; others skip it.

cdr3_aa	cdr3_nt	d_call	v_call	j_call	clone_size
CASSPGTSGGASYNEQFF	TGTGCCAGCAGCCCCGGGACTAGCGGGGGGGCTTCCTACAATGAGCAGTTCTTC	TRBD2	TRBV4-2	TRBJ2-1	few
CASSFAPGGKTDTQYF	TGTGCCAGCAGTTTCGCCCCCGGGGGAAAAACAGATACGCAGTATTTT	NA	TRBV28	TRBJ2-3	NA
CASSVGGGARDTQYF	TGTGCCAGCAGCGTAGGCGGGGGGGCTCGAGATACGCAGTATTTT	TRBD2	TRBV9	TRBJ2-3	NA
CASSGPRDRDNQPQHF	TGTGCCAGTAGTGGCCCCCGGGACAGGGATAATCAGCCCCAGCATTTT	TRBD1	TRBV19	TRBJ1-5	NA
CASSLGTSGVKNIQYF	TGTGCCAGCAGCCTGGGGACTAGCGGGGTCAAAAACATTCAGTACTTC	TRBD2	TRBV5-4	TRBJ2-4	NA
CASSHPGTGQRSTDTQYF	TGCGCCAGCAGCCACCCCGGGACAGGACAAAGAAGCACAGATACGCAGTATTTT	TRBD1	TRBV4-1	TRBJ2-3	NA
CSVAGQGNEKLFF	TGCAGCGTTGCCGGACAGGGTAATGAAAAACTGTTTTTT	TRBD1	TRBV29-1	TRBJ1-4	NA
CASKQGKGYGYTF	TGTGCCAGCAAACAGGGGAAGGGCTATGGCTACACCTTC	TRBD1	TRBV2	TRBJ1-2	NA
CASSPDNYGYTF	TGTGCCAGCAGCCCTGACAATTACGGCTACACCTTC	NA	TRBV9	TRBJ1-2	NA
CATSSLRGGGTEAFF	TGTGCCACCAGCAGCCTAAGGGGGGGTGGCACTGAAGCTTTCTTT	NA	TRBV15	TRBJ1-1	NA
CASSQGQGASPLHF	TGTGCCAGCAGCCAGGGACAGGGAGCTTCACCCCTCCACTTT	TRBD1	TRBV5-6	TRBJ1-6	NA
CASTPGGGAAYEQYF	TGTGCCAGTACCCCTGGCGGGGGGGCCGCCTACGAGCAGTACTTC	TRBD2	TRBV19	TRBJ2-7	NA
CSVPRTVNTGELFF	TGCAGCGTACCGCGGACGGTGAACACCGGGGAGCTGTTTTTT	NA	TRBV29-1	TRBJ2-2	NA
CASSLLPPASGGPSYNEQFF	TGCGCCAGCAGCCTCCTCCCCCCCGCTAGCGGGGGACCCTCCTACAATGAGCAGTTCTTC	TRBD2	TRBV4-1	TRBJ2-1	NA
CASSLESSGELFF	TGTGCCAGCAGCTTGGAGTCTAGCGGGGAGCTGTTTTTT	NA	TRBV5-4	TRBJ2-2	NA
CAINTGYGNTIYF	TGTGCCATCAATACAGGGTATGGAAACACCATATATTTT	NA	TRBV28	TRBJ1-3	once
CASSEPGLAYNEQFF	TGTGCCAGCAGCGAACCGGGACTAGCCTACAATGAGCAGTTCTTC	TRBD2	TRBV11-2	TRBJ2-1	NA
CASSEGQGYSGANVLTF	TGTGCCAGCAGTGAAGGGCAGGGTTACTCTGGGGCCAACGTCCTGACTTTC	NA	TRBV2	TRBJ2-6	NA
CASSLVALEQYF	TGTGCCAGCAGCTTGGTCGCCCTCGAGCAGTACTTC	NA	TRBV5-6	TRBJ2-7	NA
CASSLTGTNEKLFF	TGCGCCAGCAGCCTAACAGGAACTAATGAAAAACTGTTTTTT	NA	TRBV5-1	TRBJ1-4	NA
CASSPNLQGYGYTF	TGTGCCAGCTCACCAAACCTTCAGGGCTATGGCTACACCTTC	NA	TRBV18	TRBJ1-2	NA
CASSLSSLPGRGNTEAFF	TGTGCCAGCAGTTTATCTTCCCTACCAGGACGGGGGAACACTGAAGCTTTCTTT	NA	TRBV27	TRBJ1-1	NA
CASSSDSMNTEAFF	TGTGCCAGCAGCTCTGACAGTATGAACACTGAAGCTTTCTTT	NA	TRBV7-9	TRBJ1-1	NA
CASSLRPGGPSTDTQYF	TGTGCCAGCAGCCTCCGACCGGGGGGGCCTAGCACAGATACGCAGTATTTT	TRBD2	TRBV9	TRBJ2-3	NA
CASSLRLADGETQYF	TGTGCCAGCAGCTTGCGCTTAGCGGATGGAGAGACCCAGTACTTC	NA	TRBV5-4	TRBJ2-5	NA
CASSRGGRGGTNEQFF	TGTGCCAGCAGCCGAGGGGGCAGGGGTGGTACCAATGAGCAGTTCTTC	TRBD1	TRBV9	TRBJ2-1	NA
CASSAWARRLPGSGNTIYF	TGTGCCAGCAGCGCGTGGGCTAGAAGGCTGCCGGGCTCTGGAAACACCATATATTTT	NA	TRBV14	TRBJ1-3	NA
CASSPGGQRTEAFF	TGTGCCAGCTCACCGGGGGGGCAACGGACTGAAGCTTTCTTT	NA	TRBV18	TRBJ1-1	NA
CASSLDYNEQFF	TGTGCCAGCAGCTTGGACTACAATGAGCAGTTCTTC	NA	TRBV5-6	TRBJ2-1	NA
CASSMPGTQYGYTF	TGTGCCAGCAGTATGCCCGGGACACAGTATGGCTACACCTTC	NA	TRBV6-5	TRBJ1-2	NA
CASSYGTSGGTDTQYF	TGTGCCAGCAGCTATGGGACTAGCGGGGGCACAGATACGCAGTATTTT	TRBD2	TRBV5-6	TRBJ2-3	NA
CASSPTGSNYGYTF	TGTGCCAGCAGCCCGACAGGGTCTAACTATGGCTACACCTTC	TRBD1	TRBV7-9	TRBJ1-2	NA
CASSPTRRGESYEQYF	TGTGCCAGCAGCCCTACCCGCAGGGGTGAATCCTACGAGCAGTACTTC	NA	TRBV13	TRBJ2-7	NA
CASSERTGGPYEQYF	TGTGCCAGCAGTGAGCGGACAGGGGGACCCTACGAGCAGTACTTC	TRBD1	TRBV2	TRBJ2-7	NA
CASTKGAGKDSPLHF	TGTGCCAGTACCAAGGGGGCAGGGAAGGATTCACCCCTCCACTTT	TRBD1	TRBV19	TRBJ1-6	NA
CASSLRGSNTGELFF	TGTGCCAGCAGTTTGCGGGGGAGTAACACCGGGGAGCTGTTTTTT	TRBD2	TRBV6-2/TRBV6-3	TRBJ2-2	NA
CASSTDTSRSYNSPLHF	TGTGCCAGCAGTACAGACACCTCCCGCTCCTATAATTCACCCCTCCACTTT	NA	TRBV28	TRBJ1-6	NA
CASSLDRRAEAFF	TGTGCCAGCAGCTTAGACCGGCGCGCTGAAGCTTTCTTT	NA	TRBV13	TRBJ1-1	NA
CASSLRGVGGYTF	TGTGCCAGCAGCCTCCGTGGAGTAGGGGGCTACACCTTC	NA	TRBV3-1/TRBV3-2	TRBJ1-2	NA
CASSLWEEGTEAFF	TGTGCCAGCAGCTTATGGGAGGAAGGCACTGAAGCTTTCTTT	NA	TRBV7-9	TRBJ1-1	once
CASSLLGRGSSPLHF	TGTGCCAGCAGCTTATTGGGGAGGGGTTCGTCACCCCTCCACTTT	NA	TRBV7-2	TRBJ1-6	once
CATSRALGGNTEAFF	TGTGCCACCAGCAGAGCTTTGGGGGGGAACACTGAAGCTTTCTTT	NA	TRBV15	TRBJ1-1	once
CASRGPGVLAGEQYF	TGTGCCAGTAGGGGGCCAGGGGTACTAGCGGGGGAGCAGTACTTC	TRBD2	TRBV19	TRBJ2-7	NA
CASSPYGGLSEKLFF	TGTGCCAGCAGTCCGTATGGGGGGCTGTCTGAAAAACTGTTTTTT	NA	TRBV28	TRBJ1-4	NA
CASSFSHSGANVLTF	TGTGCCAGCAGCTTTTCTCACTCTGGGGCCAACGTCCTGACTTTC	NA	TRBV7-3	TRBJ2-6	NA
CASSPTGNYGYTF	TGTGCCAGCAGTCCAACCGGGAACTATGGCTACACCTTC	NA	TRBV27	TRBJ1-2	NA
CASSQGTSYEQYF	TGTGCCAGCAGCCAAGGGACATCCTACGAGCAGTACTTC	NA	TRBV3-1/TRBV3-2	TRBJ2-7	NA
CASSLVLGSSSQPQHF	TGTGCCAGCAGCTTGGTTCTAGGATCGTCTAGTCAGCCCCAGCATTTT	NA	TRBV5-8	TRBJ1-5	NA
CASSTRRTGYEQYF	TGTGCCAGTAGTACCCGAAGGACAGGGTACGAGCAGTACTTC	TRBD1	TRBV19	TRBJ2-7	NA
CAISENEGTEAFF	TGTGCCATCAGTGAGAACGAGGGCACTGAAGCTTTCTTT	NA	TRBV10-3	TRBJ1-1	NA
CASSLGGKGEQFF	TGTGCCAGCAGCTTAGGTGGGAAGGGTGAGCAGTTCTTC	NA	TRBV7-9	TRBJ2-1	NA
CASSKALRTGWEQYF	TGTGCCAGCAGCAAAGCTTTAAGGACAGGGTGGGAGCAGTACTTC	NA	TRBV21-1	TRBJ2-7	NA
CASSVGQGGNEQYF	TGTGCCAGCAGCGTCGGACAGGGGGGCAACGAGCAGTACTTC	TRBD1	TRBV5-4	TRBJ2-7	NA
CATASGPYSQPQHF	TGTGCCACAGCCTCCGGGCCTTACAGCCAGCCCCAGCATTTT	NA	TRBV24-1	TRBJ1-5	NA
CASHRGAAFSGNTIYF	TGTGCCAGCCACCGGGGGGCAGCCTTCTCTGGAAACACCATATATTTT	NA	TRBV27	TRBJ1-3	NA
CASSEKYNYGYTF	TGTGCCAGCAGTGAAAAGTACAACTATGGCTACACCTTC	NA	TRBV6-1	TRBJ1-2	NA
CASSLASGSYEQYF	TGCGCCAGCAGCTTGGCTTCAGGCTCCTACGAGCAGTACTTC	NA	TRBV5-1	TRBJ2-7	NA
CASSLAGSNQPQHF	TGTGCCAGCAGCTTGGCAGGGAGCAATCAGCCCCAGCATTTT	NA	TRBV5-4	TRBJ1-5	NA